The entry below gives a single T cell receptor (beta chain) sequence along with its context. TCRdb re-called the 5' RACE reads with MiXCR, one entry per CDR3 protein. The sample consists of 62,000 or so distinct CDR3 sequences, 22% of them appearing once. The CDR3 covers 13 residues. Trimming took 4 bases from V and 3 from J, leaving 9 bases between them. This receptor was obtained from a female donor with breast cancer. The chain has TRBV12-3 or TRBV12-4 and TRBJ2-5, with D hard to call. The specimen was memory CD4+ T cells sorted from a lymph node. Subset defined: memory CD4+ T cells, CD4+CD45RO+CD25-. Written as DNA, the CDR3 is TGTGCCAGCAGTTGGATCGAAAAAGAGACCCAGTACTTC. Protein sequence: CASSWIEKETQYF.